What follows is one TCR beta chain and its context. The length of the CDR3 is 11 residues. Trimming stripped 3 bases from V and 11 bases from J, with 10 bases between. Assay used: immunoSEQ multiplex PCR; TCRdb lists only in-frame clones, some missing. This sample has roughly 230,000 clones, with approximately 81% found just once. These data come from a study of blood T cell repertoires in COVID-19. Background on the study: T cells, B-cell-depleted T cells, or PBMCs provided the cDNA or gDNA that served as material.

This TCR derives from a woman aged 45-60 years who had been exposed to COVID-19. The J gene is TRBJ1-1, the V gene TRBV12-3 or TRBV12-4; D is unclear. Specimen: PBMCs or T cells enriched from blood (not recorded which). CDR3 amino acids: CASSLNWRAFF. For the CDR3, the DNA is TGTGCCAGCAGTTTGAACTGGCGGGCTTTCTTT.